These T cell receptor beta chains were read from a single sample in a study of blood T cells in healthy people across ages. TCRdb ran MiXCR on the 5' RACE reads and lists one entry per CDR3 protein. The repertoire consists of 1 million or so distinct CDR3 sequences, with 20% to 25% occurring once and the leading ten covering about 0.8%. This sample was also put to use in a study of T cells of mothers and their children.

Sequenced: blood. Every receptor here comes from a girl aged 2 to 10 in good health. CDR3s include the opening cysteine and the closing phenylalanine or tryptophan. A D gene is named only where the DNA matches it firmly. Size values are once, few and many counts, or a class for expanded clones, and some rows have none.

CASSPRLGTGELFF	TGTGCTAGCAGCCCCCGACTAGGTACCGGGGAGCTGTTTTTT	NA	TRBJ2-2	few	TRBV7-7
CSAGSQGAGSYEQYF	TGCAGTGCTGGCTCGCAGGGGGCGGGCTCCTACGAGCAGTACTTC	TRBD1	TRBJ2-7	NA	TRBV20-1
CASSWLAGGTTDTQYF	TGTGCCAGCAGCTGGCTAGCGGGAGGCACCACAGATACGCAGTATTTT	TRBD2	TRBJ2-3	NA	TRBV7-9
CASSRVGNSYEQYF	TGTGCCAGCAGCCGAGTAGGGAACTCCTACGAGCAGTACTTC	NA	TRBJ2-7	NA	TRBV3-1
CAILPGSSPGSYEQYF	TGTGCCATCCTCCCCGGCAGCTCTCCGGGTTCCTACGAGCAGTACTTC	NA	TRBJ2-7	NA	TRBV12-3/TRBV12-4
CSVAPRGVNTEAFF	TGCAGCGTTGCGCCCCGGGGAGTGAACACTGAAGCTTTCTTT	NA	TRBJ1-1	NA	TRBV29-1
CASSGMLAGVTQYF	TGTGCCAGCAGCGGGATGCTAGCGGGGGTGACCCAGTACTTC	TRBD2	TRBJ2-5	few	TRBV7-2
CASSALTGTYNEQFF	TGTGCCAGCAGTGCCCTGACAGGGACATACAATGAGCAGTTCTTC	TRBD1	TRBJ2-1	NA	TRBV2
CSVGLWGAAETQYF	TGCAGCGTTGGCTTGTGGGGGGCGGCGGAGACCCAGTACTTC	NA	TRBJ2-5	few	TRBV29-1
CASSQVDIEETQYF	TGTGCCAGCAGCCAAGTCGATATCGAAGAGACCCAGTACTTC	NA	TRBJ2-5	NA	TRBV14
CASSLGFDGTNYGYTF	TGTGCCAGCAGCTTAGGTTTTGACGGGACTAACTATGGCTACACCTTC	NA	TRBJ1-2	NA	TRBV7-9
CASSQDLRTSYMNTEAFF	TGTGCCAGCAGCCAAGATCTCCGGACATCGTACATGAACACTGAAGCTTTCTTT	NA	TRBJ1-1	few	TRBV4-2
CASSDLPGKGNTEAFF	TGTGCCAGCAGTGATCTCCCAGGGAAGGGGAACACTGAAGCTTTCTTT	NA	TRBJ1-1	NA	TRBV2
CASSLTRNEAFF	TGCGCCAGCAGCCTCACACGAAATGAAGCTTTCTTT	NA	TRBJ1-1	NA	TRBV5-1
CSVGGFWEQFF	TGCAGCGTAGGGGGATTCTGGGAGCAGTTCTTC	NA	TRBJ2-1	few	TRBV29-1
CSATKGNYEQYF	TGCAGTGCCACCAAGGGTAACTACGAGCAGTACTTC	NA	TRBJ2-7	NA	TRBV20-1
CSVAGGHRPNTEAFF	TGCAGCGTTGCAGGGGGGCATCGTCCGAACACTGAAGCTTTCTTT	TRBD1	TRBJ1-1	few	TRBV29-1
CASSKVGGDGELFF	TGTGCCAGCAGTAAAGTCGGGGGGGACGGGGAGCTGTTTTTT	TRBD2	TRBJ2-2	NA	TRBV6-1
CASSFKEQYF	TGTGCCAGCAGCTTTAAGGAGCAGTACTTC	NA	TRBJ2-5	few	TRBV11-2
CASSFAGANTGELFF	TGTGCCAGCAGTTTTGCAGGCGCGAACACCGGGGAGCTGTTTTTT	NA	TRBJ2-2	NA	TRBV28
CASSLGPGDGGYTF	TGTGCCAGCAGCTTAGGGCCGGGGGACGGTGGCTACACCTTC	NA	TRBJ1-2	NA	TRBV7-2
CASSQSSRETQYF	TGTGCCAGCAGCCAATCCTCTCGGGAGACCCAGTACTTC	NA	TRBJ2-5	few	TRBV7-9
CASSRDGANYGYTF	TGCGCCAGCAGTAGGGACGGAGCTAACTATGGCTACACCTTC	NA	TRBJ1-2	NA	TRBV5-1
CASSRRGALSYNEQFF	TGTGCCAGCAGTCGGAGGGGTGCCCTCTCCTACAATGAGCAGTTCTTC	NA	TRBJ2-1	NA	TRBV6-1
CASSQLGTESYNEQFF	TGTGCCAGCAGCCAGCTGGGGACAGAGTCCTACAATGAGCAGTTCTTC	TRBD1	TRBJ2-1	NA	TRBV3-1
CASSPGLYSYEQYF	TGTGCCAGCAGTCCGGGACTGTACTCCTACGAGCAGTACTTC	NA	TRBJ2-7	few	TRBV6-5
CASSPQEGTVQYF	TGCGCCAGCAGCCCTCAGGAAGGAACGGTACAGTATTTT	NA	TRBJ2-3	NA	TRBV4-1
CAIRGDTDTQYF	TGTGCCATCAGGGGGGACACAGATACGCAGTATTTT	NA	TRBJ2-3	few	TRBV10-3
CASSPFGGNGNTIYF	TGTGCCAGCAGTCCATTCGGGGGCAATGGAAACACCATATATTTT	NA	TRBJ1-3	NA	TRBV12-3/TRBV12-4
CSARNPTGELFF	TGCAGTGCTAGAAATCCCACCGGGGAGCTGTTTTTT	NA	TRBJ2-2	few	TRBV20-1
CASSFAGNPNEQFF	TGTGCCAGCAGTTTTGCGGGAAATCCCAATGAGCAGTTCTTC	NA	TRBJ2-1	few	TRBV28
CSVETTETQYF	TGCAGCGTTGAGACCACCGAAACCCAGTACTTC	NA	TRBJ2-5	few	TRBV29-1
CASRPPGGEQYF	TGTGCCAGCAGACCGCCGGGGGGAGAGCAGTACTTC	TRBD2	TRBJ2-7	few	TRBV12-3/TRBV12-4
CAGSLGDTSYEQYF	TGCGCCGGCAGCTTGGGTGACACTTCCTACGAGCAGTACTTC	NA	TRBJ2-7	few	TRBV5-1
CATSEPGTSTDTQYF	TGTGCCACCAGTGAGCCCGGGACCTCCACAGATACGCAGTATTTT	NA	TRBJ2-3	NA	TRBV24-1
CASSQEPARRDTEAFF	TGCGCCAGCAGCCAAGAACCCGCACGGAGAGACACTGAAGCTTTCTTT	NA	TRBJ1-1	NA	TRBV4-1
CASSYLGTGITGELFF	TGTGCCAGCAGTTACTTAGGGACAGGGATCACCGGGGAGCTGTTTTTT	TRBD1	TRBJ2-2	NA	TRBV6-2/TRBV6-3